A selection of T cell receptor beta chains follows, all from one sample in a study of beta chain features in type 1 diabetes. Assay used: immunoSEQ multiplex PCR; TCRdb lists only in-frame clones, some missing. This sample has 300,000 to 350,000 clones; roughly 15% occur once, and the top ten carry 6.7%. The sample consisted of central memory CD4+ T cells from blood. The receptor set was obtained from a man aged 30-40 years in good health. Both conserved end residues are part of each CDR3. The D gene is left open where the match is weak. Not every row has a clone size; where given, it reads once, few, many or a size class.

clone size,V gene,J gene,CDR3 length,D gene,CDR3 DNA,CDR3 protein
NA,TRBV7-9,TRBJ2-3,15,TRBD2,TGTGCCAGCAGCTCGACTAGCGGAGCAACAGATACGCAGTATTTT,CASSSTSGATDTQYF
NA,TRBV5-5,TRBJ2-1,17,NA,TGTGCCAGCAGCCAAGGAGCGTTAGCGCCGAGAAGCAATGAGCAGTTCTTC,CASSQGALAPRSNEQFF
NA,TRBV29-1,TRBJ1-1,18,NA,TGCAGCGTTCCATCCTCCGGGGGGGGCGAAAGACGACACACTGAAGCTTTCTTT,CSVPSSGGGERRHTEAFF
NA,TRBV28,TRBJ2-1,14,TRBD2,TGTGCCAGCAGTAGTCTAGCGGGATACAATGAGCAGTTCTTC,CASSSLAGYNEQFF
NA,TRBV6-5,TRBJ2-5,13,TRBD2,TGTGCCAGAGAACGGGTAGCGGGAGAGACCCAGTACTTC,CARERVAGETQYF
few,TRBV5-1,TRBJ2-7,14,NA,TGCGCCAGCAGCTTGACAGATTTAGCCTACGAGCAGTACTTC,CASSLTDLAYEQYF
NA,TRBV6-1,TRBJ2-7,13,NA,TGTGCCAGCAGTGGACAGGCCGCCTACGAGCAGTACTTC,CASSGQAAYEQYF
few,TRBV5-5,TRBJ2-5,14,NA,TGTGCCAGCAGCTCGACCCGGACAGCCGAGACCCAGTACTTC,CASSSTRTAETQYF
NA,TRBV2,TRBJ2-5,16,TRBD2,TGTGCCAGCAGTGGCGGTAGCGGGGGAAGTAGGGAGACCCAGTACTTC,CASSGGSGGSRETQYF
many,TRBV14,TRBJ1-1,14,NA,TGTGCCAGCAGCCAAGGGAGAGGATATACTGAAGCTTTCTTT,CASSQGRGYTEAFF
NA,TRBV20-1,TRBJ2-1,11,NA,TGCAGCGTCGCCAACAGCAATGAGCAGTTCTTC,CSVANSNEQFF
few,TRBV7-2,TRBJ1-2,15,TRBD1,TGTGCCAGCAGCTTAGCCGGGACAGTCGACTATGGCTACACCTTC,CASSLAGTVDYGYTF
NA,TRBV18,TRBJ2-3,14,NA,TGTGCCAGCTCACTGCGGATGGGCACAGATACGCAGTATTTT,CASSLRMGTDTQYF
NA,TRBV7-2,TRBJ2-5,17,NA,TGTGCCAGCAGCTTAGTGGGGGGGGCCCTCTCCCAAGAGACCCAGTACTTC,CASSLVGGALSQETQYF
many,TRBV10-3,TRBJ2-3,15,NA,TGTGCCACCCTAGCCGGGACTCGCAGCACAGATACGCAGTATTTT,CATLAGTRSTDTQYF
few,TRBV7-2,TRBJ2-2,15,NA,TGTGCCAGCAGCTCGCCGACAGGGAACACCGGGGAGCTGTTTTTT,CASSSPTGNTGELFF
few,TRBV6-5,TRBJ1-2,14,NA,TGTGCCACCTCAACCCTCCGACAGGCTAGGACTGTCACCTTC,CATSTLRQARTVTF
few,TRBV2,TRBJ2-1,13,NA,TGTGCCAGCAGTGAGTTGGAGGGTTATGAGCAGTTCTTC,CASSELEGYEQFF
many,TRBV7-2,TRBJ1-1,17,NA,TGTGCCAGCAGCTTAGCTAGGTTCGGGTTCTCGAACACTGAAGCTTTCTTT,CASSLARFGFSNTEAFF
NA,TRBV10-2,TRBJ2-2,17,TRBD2,TGCGCCAGCAGTGAGTCGGGCCTAGCGGGGTTCACCGGGGAGCTGTTTTTT,CASSESGLAGFTGELFF
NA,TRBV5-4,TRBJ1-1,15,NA,TGTGCCAGCAGCTTGGAACCAGTCGCCCCCACTGAAGCTTTCTTT,CASSLEPVAPTEAFF
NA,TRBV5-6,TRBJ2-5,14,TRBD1,TGTGCCAGCAGCAACGACAGGGGGCACGGGACCCAGTACTTC,CASSNDRGHGTQYF
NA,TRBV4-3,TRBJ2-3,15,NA,TGCGCCAGCAGCCGAACGGGGTCTGTAACAGATACGCAGTATTTT,CASSRTGSVTDTQYF
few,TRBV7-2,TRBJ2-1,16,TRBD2,TGTGCCAGCAGCTTGCGTCCAGCGGGAACTCCCAATGAGCAGTTCTTC,CASSLRPAGTPNEQFF
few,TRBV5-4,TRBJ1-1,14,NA,TGTGCCAGCAGCTTGGAACAGGGAAGGGCTGAAGCTTTCTTT,CASSLEQGRAEAFF
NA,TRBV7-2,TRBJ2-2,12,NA,TGTGCCAGCAGAACCCCCGCCGGGGAGCTGTTTTTT,CASRTPAGELFF
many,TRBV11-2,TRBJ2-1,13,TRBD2,TGTGCCAGCAGCTTAGAGCCTAGCGGCGAGCAGTTCTTC,CASSLEPSGEQFF
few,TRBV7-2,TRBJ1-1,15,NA,TGTGCCAGCAGCCTGCAAGGGCAGAGGAACACTGAAGCTTTCTTT,CASSLQGQRNTEAFF
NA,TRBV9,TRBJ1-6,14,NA,TGTGCCAGCAGCCTAGGAGGGAATAATTCACCCCTCCACTTT,CASSLGGNNSPLHF
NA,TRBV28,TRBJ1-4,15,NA,TGTGCCAGCAGTTTTAGGGGAGCCGGGGGTGAAAAACTGTTTTTT,CASSFRGAGGEKLFF
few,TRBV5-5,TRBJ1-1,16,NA,TGTGCCAGCAGCTTGGGGGCAGGGCAAGGTAACACTGAAGCTTTCTTT,CASSLGAGQGNTEAFF
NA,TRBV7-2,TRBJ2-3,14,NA,TGTGCCAGCAGCTTCGACAGACTGCCAGATACGCAGTATTTT,CASSFDRLPDTQYF
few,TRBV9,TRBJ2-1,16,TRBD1,TGTGCCAGCGGCAGGGGGGGGACAGGGCAATACAATGAGCAGTTCTTC,CASGRGGTGQYNEQFF
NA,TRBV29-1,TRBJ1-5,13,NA,TGCAGCGCCGGGGGGGGATCTGGTCAGCCCCAGCATTTT,CSAGGGSGQPQHF
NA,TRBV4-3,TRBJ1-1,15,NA,TGCGCCAGCAGCCAAGATAGGGCGCCGAACACTGAAGCTTTCTTT,CASSQDRAPNTEAFF
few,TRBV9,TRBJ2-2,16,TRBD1,TGTGCCAGCAGCGGGACGACAGGGGCGAGCACCGGGGAGCTGTTTTTT,CASSGTTGASTGELFF
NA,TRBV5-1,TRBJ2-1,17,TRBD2,TGCGCCAGCAGCCCCGTGACGGGGGGGCGCGGGTACAATGAGCAGTTCTTC,CASSPVTGGRGYNEQFF
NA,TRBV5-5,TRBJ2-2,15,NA,TGTGCCAGCAGCTCGGTTCTCGCTGGGGCCGGGGAGCTGTTTTTT,CASSSVLAGAGELFF
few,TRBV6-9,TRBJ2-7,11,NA,TGTGCCAGCAGCCCCCCGGGACCACTCAGCTTC,CASSPPGPLSF
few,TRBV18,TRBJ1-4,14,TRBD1,TGTGCCAGCTCACCCCGACAGGGGGGTGAAAAACTGTTTTTT,CASSPRQGGEKLFF
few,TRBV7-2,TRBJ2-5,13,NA,TGTGCCAGCTCGGGGGCACGAGGGGGGACCCAGTACTTC,CASSGARGGTQYF
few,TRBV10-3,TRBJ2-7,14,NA,TGTGCCGGGGGAGACGGACTGCTCTCCTACGAGCAGTACTTC,CAGGDGLLSYEQYF
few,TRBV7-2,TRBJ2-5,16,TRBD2,TGTGCCAGCAGCCAGACTAGCGGGGGGGCCGGGGAGACCCAGTACTTC,CASSQTSGGAGETQYF
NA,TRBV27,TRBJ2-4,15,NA,TGTGCCAGCAGTTTTTCCGGCCTAGCCAAAAACATTCAGTACTTC,CASSFSGLAKNIQYF
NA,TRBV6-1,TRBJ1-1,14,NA,TGTGCCAGCAGCCCCCTCAGACAGCACACTGAAGCTTTCTTT,CASSPLRQHTEAFF
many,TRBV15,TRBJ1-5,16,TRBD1,TGTGCCACCAGCAGGAAAGACAGGGGCTTTAATCAGCCCCAGCATTTT,CATSRKDRGFNQPQHF
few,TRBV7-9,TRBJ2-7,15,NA,TGTGCCAGCAGCTTCAGAGGTACCGACTCCTACGAGCAGTACTTC,CASSFRGTDSYEQYF
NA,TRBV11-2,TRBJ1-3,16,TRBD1,TGTGCCAGCAGCTTGGGGACAGGTTACTCTGGAAACACCATATATTTT,CASSLGTGYSGNTIYF
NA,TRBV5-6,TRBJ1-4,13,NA,TGTGCCAGCAGCCCCACCAGGGATGAAAAACTGTTTTTT,CASSPTRDEKLFF
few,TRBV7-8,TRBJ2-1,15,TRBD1,TGTGCCAGCAGCTTAGATCCAGGACAGGGCTATGAGCAGTTCTTC,CASSLDPGQGYEQFF
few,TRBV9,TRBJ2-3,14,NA,TGTGCCAGCAGCGTAGTCCCTAGCACAGATACGCAGTATTTT,CASSVVPSTDTQYF
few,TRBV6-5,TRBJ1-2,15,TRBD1,TGTGCCAGCAGGGCGCCACTGGACAGGCTCGATGGCTACACCTTC,CASRAPLDRLDGYTF
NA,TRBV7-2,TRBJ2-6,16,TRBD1,TGTGCCAGCAGCCCAAGGACAGGGGTTGGGGCCAACGTCCTGACTTTC,CASSPRTGVGANVLTF
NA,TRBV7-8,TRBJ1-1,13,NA,TGTGCCAGCACAGTCCGAGTCAACACTGAAGCTTTCTTT,CASTVRVNTEAFF
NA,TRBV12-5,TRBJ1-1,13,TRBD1,TGTGCTAGTGGCCGGACAGGGTCGCCTGAAGCTTTCTTT,CASGRTGSPEAFF
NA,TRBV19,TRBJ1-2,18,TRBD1,TGTGCCAGTAGTGAAACTAACCTGCCCACAGGGGTGAACTATGGCTACACCTTC,CASSETNLPTGVNYGYTF
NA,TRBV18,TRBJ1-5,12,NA,TGTGCCAGCTCTCTCGACAATCAGCCCCAGCATTTT,CASSLDNQPQHF
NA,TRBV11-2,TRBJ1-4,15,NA,TGTGCCAGCAGCTTATCTCCCCTCGGCAATGAAAAACTGTTTTTT,CASSLSPLGNEKLFF